The 29 T cell receptor beta chains given below trace back to one sample, sequenced in a study of blood T cell repertoires in COVID-19. Here immunoSEQ multiplex PCR was the method, and the copy in TCRdb shows in-frame clones only, minus some. Of 250,000 to 300,000 clones detected, around 89% appear once; the ten largest clones hold around an eighth. Input material: peripheral blood. These receptors originate from a woman between 55 and 75 years old with acute or convalescent COVID-19.

The chain uses TRBV27 and TRBJ1-2; perhaps TRBD1 as D (5 bases). The CDR3 length is 14 residues. V lost 5 bases, J lost 4 bases, and 14 bases lay in between. CDR1 is MNHEY, CDR2 SMNVEV, per germline (reference sequence). The CDR3 DNA reads TGTGCCAGCAGTCTTTCGGGGGAGGGCTATGGCTACACCTTC. Translation gives CASSLSGEGYGYTF.

The V call is TRBV5-4, the J call TRBJ2-7; TRBD2 aligns across 9 bases. The trim removed 0 bases at V and 3 bases at J, leaving 13 bases unmatched. In germline, CDR1 is SGHNT, CDR2 YYREEE (reference sequence). CDR3 length: 18 residues. The CDR3 DNA is TGTGCCAGCAGCTTGGTCACTAGCGGGTATTTTAGGAGCTACGAGCAGTACTTC. Protein: CASSLVTSGYFRSYEQYF.

This chain links TRBV4-3 with TRBJ2-3; D gene uncertain. The germline V gene encodes CDR1 LGHNA and CDR2 YSLEER. Trimming took 2 bases from V and 6 from J, leaving 15 bases between them. The CDR3 runs to 15 residues. Here the CDR3 reads CASSQSTSEIDTQYF. In DNA, the CDR3 is TGCGCCAGCAGCCAATCCACCTCTGAGATCGATACGCAGTATTTT.

This clone appeared a single time. The chain couples TRBV29-1 to TRBJ2-1, with a tentative D call TRBD2 (7 bases). This CDR3 spans 16 amino acids. V gave up 0 bases and J gave up 7 bases, with 19 bases separating them. The V gene's germline CDR1 is SQVTM and CDR2 ANQGSEA. The DNA of the CDR3 is TGCAGCGTTGAAGATCTTGGGAGGGGGACGGTTAATGAGCAGTTCTTC. Protein: CSVEDLGRGTVNEQFF.

This clone was seen more than once but under ten times. The chain uses TRBV7-2 and TRBJ1-1; D is perhaps TRBD1 (5 bases). Trimming removed 2 bases at V and 1 base at J, with 11 bases between. The CDR3 totals 15 residues. Germline CDR1 reads SGHTA; CDR2 reads FQGNSA. The CDR3 DNA follows: TGTGCCAGCAGCTTAATCGGACAAGCGAACACTGAAGCTTTCTTT. Its protein is CASSLIGQANTEAFF.

The chain uses TRBV28 and TRBJ2-7; 7 bases agree with TRBD2. The CDR3 runs to 14 residues. Germline V gene lookup returns CDR1 MDHEN and CDR2 SYDVKM. Trimming took 8 bases from V and 3 from J; bases not matched to a gene: 10. The CDR3 sequence is CASPGSGRDYEQYF. CDR3 nucleotide sequence: TGTGCCAGCCCGGGGTCAGGGAGGGACTACGAGCAGTACTTC.

The chain employs TRBV28 and TRBJ2-1; 9 bases match TRBD2. J was trimmed by 0 bases and V by 6 bases; bases with no gene match: 6. This CDR3 is built from 16 residues. Germline CDR1 and CDR2: MDHEN and SYDVKM. CDR3 in amino acids: CASSTGLAYSYNEQFF. CDR3 DNA: TGTGCCAGCAGCACCGGACTAGCGTACTCCTACAATGAGCAGTTCTTC.

The V gene is TRBV7-9, the J gene TRBJ1-1; a possible D gene is TRBD1 (5 bases). CDR3 length: 13 amino acids. Trimming removed 6 bases from V and 1 base from J, with 9 bases in between. Germline V gene sequence: CDR1 SEHNR, CDR2 FQNEAQ (reference sequence). CDR3 amino acids: CASRTGGNTEAFF. CDR3 DNA: TGTGCCAGCAGAACCGGGGGGAACACTGAAGCTTTCTTT.

J is TRBJ2-5 and V is TRBV10-3; perhaps TRBD2 as D (9 bases). The CDR3 is 18 residues long. The V gene lost 4 bases and the J gene lost 5 bases, with 26 bases spanning the gap. Looked up from germline, CDR1 is ENHRY and CDR2 is SYGVKD. This chain's CDR3 is CAISGNRGLLAGMETQYF. CDR3 nucleotides: TGTGCCATCAGTGGGAACAGGGGGTTGCTAGCGGGGATGGAGACCCAGTACTTC.

Concerning this clone: A read error may account for a junction end that differs from germline. This chain links TRBV7-2 with TRBJ2-1, with 14 nucleotides matching TRBD2. The CDR3 extends over 14 amino acids. CDR1 and CDR2 from the germline V gene are SGHTA and FQGNSA. For the CDR3, the DNA is TGTGCCAGCAGCTTAGAGACTAGCGGGGGGGAGCATTTCTTC. Its protein product is CASSLETSGGEHFF.

This clone was seen a handful of times. The rearrangement uses TRBV28 and TRBJ2-1, with 7 bases identical to TRBD2. V was pared by 6 bases and J by 3 bases, with 8 bases of the junction left unmatched. CDR3 length: 15 amino acids. Germline loops: CDR1 MDHEN, CDR2 SYDVKM. The DNA for the CDR3 is TGTGCCAGCAGACCCAGCGGGGAGTTCTACAATGAGCAGTTCTTC. Translated, it gives CASRPSGEFYNEQFF.

The V call is TRBV6-5, the J call TRBJ2-7; 12 bases are shared with TRBD2. V gave up 5 bases and J gave up 5 bases; unmatched junction bases: 4. CDR3 length equals 14 residues. CDR1 MNHEY and CDR2 SVGAGI come from the germline V gene. This chain's CDR3 is CASSRLAGENEQYF. The CDR3 region has the DNA TGTGCCAGCAGTCGACTAGCGGGAGAGAACGAGCAGTACTTC.

The V call is TRBV19, the J call TRBJ1-1, with a possible D match to TRBD1 (6 bases). There are 19 residues in the CDR3. Trimming took off 3 bases at V and 0 bases at J, with 23 bases between the two ends. Per the germline V gene, CDR1 is LNHDA and CDR2 is SQIVND (reference sequence). The CDR3 DNA reads TGTGCCAGTAGTATCAGTTTATTTTCCCAGGGGATCATGAACACTGAAGCTTTCTTT. Encoded protein: CASSISLFSQGIMNTEAFF.

This chain uses TRBV4-1 with TRBJ1-5; TRBD1 is a possible D gene (6 bases). Deletions cut 3 bases from V and 1 base from J, with 13 bases between. CDR1 and CDR2 (germline): MGHRA, YSYEKL. CDR3 size: 16 residues. DNA of the CDR3: TGCGCCAGCAGCCACATCGTCAGGGGAAGCAATCAGCCCCAGCATTTT. It is translated as CASSHIVRGSNQPQHF.

The chain employs TRBV7-6 and TRBJ2-4, with D unresolved. Germline CDR1 SGHVS, CDR2 FNYEAQ. CDR3 length equals 17 residues. V lost 5 bases to trimming and J lost 0 bases, with 17 bases between them. The CDR3: CASSPSGSSLAKNIQYF. The CDR3 DNA reads TGTGCCAGCAGCCCCTCCGGGTCCTCACTAGCCAAAAACATTCAGTACTTC.

This sequence joins TRBV4-3 and TRBJ2-7; perhaps TRBD2 as D (5 bases). The CDR3 totals 16 residues. Germline CDR1 is LGHNA and CDR2 is YSLEER. Trimming cost V 1 base and J 0 bases, with 13 bases left between them. CDR3 residues: CASSQAPFGDSYEQYF. The DNA of the CDR3 is TGCGCCAGCAGCCAAGCCCCCTTCGGGGACTCCTACGAGCAGTACTTC.

This chain links TRBV5-1 with TRBJ1-4; 7 bases match TRBD1. CDR1 and CDR2 from the germline V gene are SGHRS and YFSETQ. Germline trimming cut 2 bases from V and 4 bases from J; bases unmatched to any gene: 2. The CDR3 is 14 amino acids. The CDR3 DNA sequence: TGCGCCAGCAGCTTCGGACAGGATAATGAAAAACTGTTTTTT. This gives the protein CASSFGQDNEKLFF.

This chain joins TRBV27 and TRBJ2-2; 7 bases fit TRBD1. The ends lost 8 bases at V and 1 base at J; junction bases unmatched: 10. The CDR3 has 16 amino acids. The germline V gene has CDR1 MNHEY and CDR2 SMNVEV (reference sequence). The CDR3 DNA reads as TGTGCCAGCCGCAGTTATGGGACAGAGAACACCGGGGAGCTGTTTTTT. Translation gives CASRSYGTENTGELFF.

This sequence joins TRBV10-3 and TRBJ2-7; possible D gene TRBD2, 5 bases. V was pared by 2 bases and J by 0 bases, with 8 bases between. The germline gives CDR1 ENHRY, CDR2 SYGVKD. This CDR3 contains 14 residues. CDR3 loop: CAISESGNSYEQYF. CDR3 sequence (DNA): TGTGCCATCAGTGAGAGCGGTAACTCCTACGAGCAGTACTTC.

The chain couples TRBV7-2 to TRBJ1-4, with D uncertain. The germline V gene encodes CDR1 SGHTA and CDR2 FQGNSA. Trimming took off 1 base at V and 8 bases at J, with 8 bases between the two ends. The CDR3 consists of 13 residues. The CDR3 DNA follows: TGTGCCAGCAGCTTAGTGCGGGTGGAAAAACTGTTTTTT. Its translation is CASSLVRVEKLFF. Complete variable domain (other parts from reference TRBV7-2 and TRBJ1-4): GAGVSQSPSNKVTEKGKDVELRCDPISGHTALYWYRQSLGQGLEFLIYFQGNSAPDKSGLPSDRFSAERTGGSVSTLTIQRTQQEDSAVYLCASSLVRVEKLFFGSGTQLSVL.

The chain has TRBV5-6 and TRBJ1-2, with TRBD1 matching over 8 bases. V lost 4 bases to trimming and J lost 5 bases; unmatched junction nucleotides: 7. The CDR3 is 14 residues long. Germline assignment: CDR1 SGHDT and CDR2 YYEEEE. Here the CDR3 reads CASSRTGWGYGYTF. CDR3 DNA: TGTGCCAGCAGCCGGACAGGGTGGGGGTATGGCTACACCTTC.

The rearrangement links TRBV5-3 to TRBJ1-5; 7 bases fit TRBD1. TRBV5-3 is an open reading frame whose function is uncertain. The CDR3 has 11 amino acids. CDR3 bases: TGTACCGACAGGGACAATCAGCCCCAGCATTTT. Translating gives CTDRDNQPQHF.

V gene TRBV6-5 combines with J gene TRBJ1-2; 8 nucleotides line up with TRBD1. J gave up 8 bases and V 1 base, and 9 bases lay outside the gene matches. Germline V gene data show CDR1 as MNHEY and CDR2 as SVGAGI. The CDR3 sequence is 15 residues long. The CDR3 spells CASSYYPDRAEGYTF. The CDR3 coding sequence is TGTGCCAGCAGTTACTACCCGGACAGGGCGGAAGGCTACACCTTC.

The genes are TRBV29-1 and TRBJ2-2; TRBD1 might be the D (5 bases). Germline V gives CDR1 SQVTM, CDR2 ANQGSEA. The V end was cut by 5 bases, the J end by 0 bases, with 10 bases between. There are 14 residues in the CDR3. The CDR3 here is CSVRRQTNTGELFF. The DNA of the CDR3 is TGCAGCGTTCGTCGACAGACGAACACCGGGGAGCTGTTTTTT.

This chain connects TRBV19 to TRBJ1-4, with 11 nucleotides matching TRBD1. After removal of 5 bases from V and 8 bases from J, the junction contained 1 base not matched to a gene. CDR1 is LNHDA and CDR2 is SQIVND in the germline V gene (reference sequence). The CDR3 loop spans 13 amino acids. CDR3 in DNA: TGTGCCAGTAGTTGGACAGGGGGCGAAAAACTGTTTTTT. Its protein product is CASSWTGGEKLFF.

V is TRBV27 and J is TRBJ1-2; 9 positions agree with TRBD1. Germline lookup yields CDR1 MNHEY and CDR2 SMNVEV (reference sequence). V dropped 5 bases and J dropped 10; count of bases not matched to a gene: 8. The CDR3 loop spans 13 amino acids. The CDR3 region has the DNA TGTGCCAGCAGTCCTGGACAGGGGCCCCTCTACACCTTC. Protein sequence: CASSPGQGPLYTF.

The chain links TRBV2 to TRBJ1-1; perhaps TRBD1 as D (5 bases). The ends were cut back, 7 bases at V and 5 bases at J, with 14 bases in the middle. The CDR3 covers 13 residues. Germline loops: CDR1 SNHLY, CDR2 FYNNEI. The CDR3 here is CASTQEGRTEAFF. As DNA, the CDR3 is TGTGCCAGCACCCAAGAGGGGAGGACTGAAGCTTTCTTT.

The chain joins TRBV5-6 to TRBJ2-1; D is uncertain. V lost 5 bases to trimming and J lost 4 bases, with 10 bases between them. Germline assignment: CDR1 SGHDT and CDR2 YYEEEE. The length of the CDR3 is 13 residues. CDR3 region: CASRWALYNEQFF. CDR3 nucleotide sequence: TGTGCCAGCAGGTGGGCCTTATACAATGAGCAGTTCTTC.

The chain uses TRBV2 and TRBJ1-2; TRBD1 agrees at 8 bases. Germline assignment: CDR1 SNHLY and CDR2 FYNNEI. The CDR3 totals 13 residues. V lost 8 bases, J lost 6 bases, and 8 bases stayed unmatched. The CDR3 nucleotides read TGTGCCAGCGAGACAGGGGTAGTAGATGGCTACACCTTC. Translated: CASETGVVDGYTF.